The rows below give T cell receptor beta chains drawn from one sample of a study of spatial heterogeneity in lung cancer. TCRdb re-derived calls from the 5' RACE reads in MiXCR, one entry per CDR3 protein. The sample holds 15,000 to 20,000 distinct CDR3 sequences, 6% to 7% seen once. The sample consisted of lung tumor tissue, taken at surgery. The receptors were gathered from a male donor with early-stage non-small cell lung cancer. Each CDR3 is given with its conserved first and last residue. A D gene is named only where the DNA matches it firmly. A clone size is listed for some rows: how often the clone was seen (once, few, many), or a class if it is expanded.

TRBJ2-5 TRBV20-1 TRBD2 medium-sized TGCAGTGCTACCGGGACTAGCGGGTTGGAGACCCAGTACTTC CSATGTSGLETQYF
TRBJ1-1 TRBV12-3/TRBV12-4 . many TGTGCCAGCAGTTTACAACTCCCTGGGGACACTGAAGCTTTCTTT CASSLQLPGDTEAFF
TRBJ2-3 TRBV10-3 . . TGTGCCATCAGTGTCGAGCGGGCTAGCACAGATACGCAGTATTTT CAISVERASTDTQYF
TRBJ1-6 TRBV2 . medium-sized TGTGCCAGCATGAACAGGTCACCCCTCCACTTT CASMNRSPLHF
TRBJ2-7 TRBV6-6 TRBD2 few TGTGCCAGCAAGGGCGGGAGTAGCGAGCAGTACTTC CASKGGSSEQYF
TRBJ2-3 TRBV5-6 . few TGTGCCAGCCGCGTAGACAGAATGGGCACAGATACGCAGTATTTT CASRVDRMGTDTQYF
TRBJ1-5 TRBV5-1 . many TGCGCCAGCAGCTTGGACGGGACCGATCGCAATCAGCCCCAGCATTTT CASSLDGTDRNQPQHF
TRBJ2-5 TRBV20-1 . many TGCAGTGCTAGGCGGGGGCGAGAGACCCAGTACTTC CSARRGRETQYF
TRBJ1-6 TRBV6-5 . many TGTGCCAGCAGTTCGGGGTACGGGGATTCACCCCTCCACTTT CASSSGYGDSPLHF
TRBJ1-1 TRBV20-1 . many TGCAGTGCTAGAGAGATGAACACTGAAGCTTTCTTT CSAREMNTEAFF
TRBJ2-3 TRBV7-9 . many TGTGCCAGCAGCCCCCGGGACACGAAAGCCACAGATACGCAGTATTTT CASSPRDTKATDTQYF
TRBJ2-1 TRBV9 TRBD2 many TGTGCCAGCAGCGTAGTCCCGTCTGGCGGGGGTTACAATGAGCAGTTCTTC CASSVVPSGGGYNEQFF
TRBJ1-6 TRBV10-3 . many TGTGCCATCTCGACTGATAATTCACCCCTCCACTTT CAISTDNSPLHF
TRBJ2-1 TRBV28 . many TGTGCCAGCACCGGGACAATCCCCTCCCCTGAGCAGTTCTTC CASTGTIPSPEQFF
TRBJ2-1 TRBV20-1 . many TGCAGTGCTAGTGGTCAAAGGCGGGCTAATGAGCAGTTCTTC CSASGQRRANEQFF
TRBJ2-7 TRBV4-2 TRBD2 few TGTGCCAGCAGCCCTGTAACGGGACTAGCGGCTTCCGAGCAGTACTTC CASSPVTGLAASEQYF
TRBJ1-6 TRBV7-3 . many TGTGCCAGCAGCTTCGGGACAAATAATTCACCCCTCCACTTT CASSFGTNNSPLHF
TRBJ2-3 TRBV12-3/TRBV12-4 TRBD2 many TGTGCCAGCAGCCCTAGCGGGGCGCACGCAGATACGCAGTATTTT CASSPSGAHADTQYF
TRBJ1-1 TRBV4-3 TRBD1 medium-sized TGCGCCAGCAGCCAAGATGGGACAGCGGAAGCTTTCTTT CASSQDGTAEAFF
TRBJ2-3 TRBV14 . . TGTGCCAGCAGCCCAGGGACGATAGACACAGATACGCAGTATTTT CASSPGTIDTDTQYF
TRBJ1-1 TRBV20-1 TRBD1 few TGCAGTGCGTTCGGGACAGGGGGCCCGGAAGCTTTCTTT CSAFGTGGPEAFF
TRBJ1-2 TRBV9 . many TGTGCCAGCAGCGTAGACGACAGTTTCTATGGCTACACCTTC CASSVDDSFYGYTF
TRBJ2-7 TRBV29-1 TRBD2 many TGCAGCGTGGGGGGGACTAGCGGGAGCTACGAGCAGTACTTC CSVGGTSGSYEQYF
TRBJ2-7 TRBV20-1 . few TGCAGTGCTGGGTTACCGGGACCCACTCTTTACGAGCAGTACTTC CSAGLPGPTLYEQYF
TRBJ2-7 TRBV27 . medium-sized TGTGCCAGCAGTCATAAGGGGGTTTCCTCCTACGAGCAGTACTTC CASSHKGVSSYEQYF
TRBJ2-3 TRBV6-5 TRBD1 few TGTGCCAGCAGTTACTCGACAGGGTTGAGCACAGATACGCAGTATTTT CASSYSTGLSTDTQYF
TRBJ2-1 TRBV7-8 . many TGTGCCAGCAGCCTCCCCCGAGGAAATGAGCAGTTCTTC CASSLPRGNEQFF
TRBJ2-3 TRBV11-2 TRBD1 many TGTGCCAGCAGCCCCGCCGGGACAGGGAGCACAGATACGCAGTATTTT CASSPAGTGSTDTQYF
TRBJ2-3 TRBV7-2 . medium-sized TGTGCCAGCAGCCCCCCCACAGATACGCAGTATTTT CASSPPTDTQYF
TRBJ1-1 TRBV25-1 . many TGTGCCAGCAGTGAGACCCGACGCACGGGAGCGGGACAAGCTTTCTTT CASSETRRTGAGQAFF
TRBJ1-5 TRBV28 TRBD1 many TGTGCCAGCAGTGAAAGGACAGGGGGGGATCAGCCCCAGCATTTT CASSERTGGDQPQHF
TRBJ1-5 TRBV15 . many TGTGCCACCAGCAGAGATCGGGCGGAGCCCCAGCATTTT CATSRDRAEPQHF
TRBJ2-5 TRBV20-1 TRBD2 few TGCAGTGCTAGAGATGGGACTAGCGGGGGAGAGACCCAGTACTTC CSARDGTSGGETQYF
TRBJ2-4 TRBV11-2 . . TGTGCCACCGGGTGGATCGGCAAAAACATTCAGTACTTC CATGWIGKNIQYF
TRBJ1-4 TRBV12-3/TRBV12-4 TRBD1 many TGTGCCAGCAGTTCTAGGGGGCTGGCTAATGAAAAACTGTTTTTT CASSSRGLANEKLFF
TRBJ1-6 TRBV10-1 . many TGCGCCAGCACCATCCCGAGGAGGGGGATGGCGTGGAGTTCACCCCTCCACTTT CASTIPRRGMAWSSPLHF
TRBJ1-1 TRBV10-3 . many TGTGCCATCAGCGTAGCGGGGACTGAAGCTTTCTTT CAISVAGTEAFF
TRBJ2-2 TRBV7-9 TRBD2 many TGTGCCAGCAGCTTGGGACTAGCGGGAGAGTCCGGGGAGCTGTTTTTT CASSLGLAGESGELFF
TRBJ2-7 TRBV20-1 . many TGCAGTGCTAGAGATCCCGCGGCGGGGCCTGGCGAGCAGTACTTC CSARDPAAGPGEQYF
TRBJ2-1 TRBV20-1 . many TGCAGTGCAGCCTCAGGCCCCTACAATGAGCAGTTCTTC CSAASGPYNEQFF
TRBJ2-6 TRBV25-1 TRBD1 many TGTGCCAGCAGTGTCGGACAGGACTCTGGGGCCAACGTCCTGACTTTC CASSVGQDSGANVLTF
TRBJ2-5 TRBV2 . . TGTGCCAGCAGTGAAAGCGAGACCCAGTACTTC CASSESETQYF
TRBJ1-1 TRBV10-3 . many TGTGCCATCAGTGGATCGACAGAAATGAACACTGAAGCTTTCTTT CAISGSTEMNTEAFF
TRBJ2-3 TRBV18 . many TGTGCCAGCCTTGCCACCAGCACAGATACGCAGTATTTT CASLATSTDTQYF
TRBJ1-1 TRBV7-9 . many TGTGCCAGCAGCCTACGGGGGATTCATCTCACTGAAGCTTTCTTT CASSLRGIHLTEAFF
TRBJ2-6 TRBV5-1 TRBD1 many TGCGCCAGCAGCCTTCCCAGGGGGCCTGGGGCCAACGTCCTGACTTTC CASSLPRGPGANVLTF
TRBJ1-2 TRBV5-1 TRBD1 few TGCGCCAGCAGCAGTCGGGGACAGACCTACTATGGCTACACCTTC CASSSRGQTYYGYTF
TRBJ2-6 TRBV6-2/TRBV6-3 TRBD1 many TGTGCCAGCAAACCGGGACAGAGGGCTGGGGCCAACGTCCTGACTTTC CASKPGQRAGANVLTF
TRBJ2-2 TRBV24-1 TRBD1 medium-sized TGTGCCACCAGTGGGTTCGACAGGGGGCAGGGCACCGGGGAGCTGTTTTTT CATSGFDRGQGTGELFF